This section outlines one TCR beta chain sequence together with its context. Its antigen is still unknown. In the sorted-subset replicate PCRs, 200 ng DNA, some 30,000 T cell genomes, was used. Profiled with immunoSEQ multiplex PCR; TCRdb holds only in-frame clones, not every one. The table has around 600,000 clones, 85% to 95% seen once. The CDR3 contains 14 residues. Germline loops: CDR1 MNHEY, CDR2 SMNVEV (reference sequence). The V segment lost 6 bases and the J segment 2 bases; nucleotides outside the gene matches: 5. This entry is derived from a study of shared clonotypes between healthy human individuals. Study-wide findings and caveats: Approximately 5.3% was the fraction of naive CD4 clonotypes found shared across a handful of donors. Sample collection involved blood only; tissue repertoires are likely different. It was the non-shared clonotypes that had lower generation probabilities than clonotypes shared by all four donors.

Naive CD8 cells lacked CD45RO, underwent positive selection for CCR7 and left out terminally differentiated effector memory CD45RA+ cells. This receptor was taken from a woman in her 30s in good health. V is TRBV27 and J is TRBJ2-7; 9 bases align to TRBD1. Sequencing was done on a sample of naive CD8+ T cells sorted from blood. The CDR3 DNA reads TGTGCCAGCAGAGCCGGGACAGGGACCTACGAGCAGTACTTC. This translates into CASRAGTGTYEQYF.